The 32 T cell receptor beta chains given below trace back to one sample, sequenced in a study of vaccination and CD4 T cells after COVID-19. No antigen is known for these receptors. This sample's treatment: roughly ten-day PBMC culture with coronavirus spike peptide pools or control peptides (ViraFEST assay). The collection of CD4+ T cells from the unexposed donor took place before the COVID-19 pandemic (2011-2018). Sequenced with the Oncomine TCR Beta short-read assay was DNA taken from cultured CD4+ T cells. TCRdb ran MiXCR on the PCR reads and lists one entry per CDR3 protein. Of some 4,400 distinct CDR3 sequences detected, approximately 54% appear once; the ten largest clones hold about 41%. The sample consisted of CD4+ T cells from blood, cultured in vitro. The receptors originated from a human donor in good health.

This clonotype was detected once. The genes are TRBV27 and TRBJ2-3; D is perhaps TRBD2 (7 bases). Trimming shortened V by 8 bases and J by 4 bases, and 16 bases separated the two germline ends. This CDR3 is built from 14 residues. Germline assignment: CDR1 MNHEY and CDR2 SMNVEV (reference sequence). CDR3 in DNA: TGTGCCAGCGACCCCGGGGGGCGTTCAGATACGCAGTATTTT. Its translation: CASDPGGRSDTQYF.

The chain has TRBV4-1 and TRBJ2-7; a possible D gene is TRBD2 (5 bases). CDR1 and CDR2 (germline): MGHRA, YSYEKL. The CDR3 totals 17 residues. V gave up 0 bases and J gave up 0 bases, with 15 bases separating them. The CDR3 region is CASSQDRWTSGSYEQYF. CDR3 DNA sequence: TGCGCCAGCAGCCAAGATCGGTGGACTTCCGGCTCCTACGAGCAGTACTTC.

The chain links TRBV2 to TRBJ1-2, with D maybe TRBD1 (5 bases). V was cut by 8 bases and J by 4 bases, with 8 bases left in between. Per germline, CDR1 SNHLY and CDR2 FYNNEI. The CDR3 runs to 11 residues. CDR3 amino acids: CASRGLYGYTF. CDR3 bases: TGTGCCAGCCGGGGACTCTATGGCTACACCTTC.

The rearrangement links TRBV6-1 to TRBJ2-1, with 10 bases lining up with TRBD2. Germline V lookup: CDR1 MNHNS, CDR2 SASEGT. V shed 3 bases, J shed 4 bases, and the junction held 6 bases outside the gene matches. This CDR3 contains 16 residues. The CDR3 sequence: CASSDGLAENYNEQFF. CDR3 nucleotides: TGTGCCAGCAGTGACGGACTAGCGGAAAATTACAATGAGCAGTTCTTC.

The gene calls are TRBV6-1 and TRBJ1-5; 9 nucleotides line up with TRBD1. The V gene end was trimmed by 5 bases and the J gene end by 0 bases; junction bases not matched to a gene: 11. Germline CDR1 MNHNS, CDR2 SASEGT. The CDR3 has 18 residues. The CDR3 region has the DNA TGTGCCAGCAGTCTGGGGACAGGGTGGGGGAATAGCAATCAGCCCCAGCATTTT. This sequence encodes CASSLGTGWGNSNQPQHF.

J is TRBJ1-1 and V is TRBV5-1, with 7 nucleotides matching TRBD1. V shed 4 bases and J 7 bases; nucleotides not matched to a gene: 13. The CDR3 loop spans 15 amino acids. Germline CDR1 and CDR2: SGHRS and YFSETQ. CDR3 amino acids: CASSPVLTGSGEAFF. The CDR3 bases are TGCGCCAGCAGCCCCGTACTGACAGGGTCGGGTGAAGCTTTCTTT.

This chain uses TRBV28 with TRBJ1-6; no definite D call. V was trimmed by 8 bases and J by 7 bases, leaving 9 bases between them. The V gene's germline CDR1 is MDHEN and CDR2 SYDVKM. CDR3 length: 12 residues. The CDR3 region is CASQQTNSPLHF. The DNA of the CDR3 is TGTGCCAGCCAACAGACCAATTCACCCCTCCACTTT.

Only a few counts were recorded for this clonotype. This sequence joins TRBV20-1 and TRBJ1-6; 8 nucleotides line up with TRBD1. From germline, CDR1 is DFQATT and CDR2 SNEGSKA (reference sequence). V was clipped by 3 bases and J by 7 bases; unmatched bases: 11. CDR3 size: 16 residues. The CDR3 sequence: CSARRGQGARNSPLHF. As DNA, the CDR3 is TGCAGTGCTAGGAGGGGCCAGGGGGCGCGGAATTCACCCCTCCACTTT.

Only a few counts were recorded for this clonotype. V usage is TRBV20-1 and J usage is TRBJ2-3, with a weak D call TRBD2 (5 bases). V dropped 6 bases and J dropped 4 bases, with 20 bases sitting between them. This CDR3 has 15 amino acids. The V gene's germline CDR1 is DFQATT and CDR2 SNEGSKA (reference sequence). CDR3 coding DNA: TGCAGTGCCGTAGGGCAGCGGTATCGCCCAGATACGCAGTATTTT. This codes for CSAVGQRYRPDTQYF.

This sequence joins TRBV6-1 and TRBJ1-1; D gene unclear. Looked up from germline, CDR1 is MNHNS and CDR2 is SASEGT. The ends were cut back, 6 bases at V and 3 bases at J, with 20 bases in the middle. This CDR3 has 16 residues. The CDR3 protein is CASRPTSVGRDTEAFF. The CDR3 DNA sequence: TGTGCCAGCAGACCAACCTCGGTAGGGAGGGACACTGAAGCTTTCTTT.

As concerns this clonotype: A read error may produce the germline difference seen at one junction end. The chain combines TRBV15 with TRBJ1-1; TRBD1 is a possible D gene (6 bases). Germline V gives CDR1 LNHNV, CDR2 YYDKDF (reference sequence). The CDR3 is made up of 14 amino acids. The CDR3 here is CVTSRHRVPPEAFF. The CDR3 DNA follows: TGTGTCACCAGCAGACACAGGGTGCCACCTGAAGCTTTCTTT.

This chain joins TRBV7-2 and TRBJ1-2, with D unclear. The germline gives CDR1 SGHTA, CDR2 FQGNSA. This CDR3 spans 13 amino acids. V was clipped by 2 bases and J by 8 bases, with 12 bases between them. CDR3 sequence: CASSLKEGTGYTF. The CDR3 bases are TGTGCCAGCAGCTTAAAAGAAGGAACCGGCTACACCTTC.

This clonotype has a handful of counts. The rearrangement joins TRBV6-5 to TRBJ1-1, with 7 bases matching TRBD1. Germline-derived CDR1 and CDR2 are MNHEY and SVGAGI. The V and J ends lost 3 bases and 0 bases, in that order; junction bases with no gene match: 13. The CDR3 has 18 residues. The CDR3 sequence is CASSYRVGQLLMNTEAFF. The CDR3 DNA is TGTGCCAGCAGTTATAGGGTGGGACAGCTCCTCATGAACACTGAAGCTTTCTTT.

The rearrangement links TRBV7-9 to TRBJ2-2; a weak D match, TRBD2 (6 bases). This CDR3 is built from 16 residues. The ends were cut back, 2 bases at V and 2 bases at J, with 12 bases in the middle. Germline V gene sequence: CDR1 SEHNR, CDR2 FQNEAQ (reference sequence). The DNA for the CDR3 is TGTGCCAGCAGCTTATCCCGGGACTTCAACACCGGGGAGCTGTTTTTT. Amino acid sequence: CASSLSRDFNTGELFF.

This rearrangement joins TRBV27 to TRBJ2-7; TRBD2 aligns across 13 bases. The CDR3 runs to 16 residues. The V gene end was trimmed by 8 bases and the J gene end by 3 bases; junction bases not matched to a gene: 10. CDR1 MNHEY and CDR2 SMNVEV come from the germline V gene (reference sequence). DNA of the CDR3: TGTGCCAGCGGATCCCCCCGGACTAGCGGGAGCTACGAGCAGTACTTC. Translated: CASGSPRTSGSYEQYF.

The chain couples TRBV5-1 to TRBJ1-1; D remains ambiguous. This CDR3 contains 14 residues. Germline loops: CDR1 SGHRS, CDR2 YFSETQ. Trimming took off 2 bases at V and 3 bases at J, with 11 bases between the two ends. CDR3 bases: TGCGCCAGCAGCTTAGAAGGCGTGCACACTGAAGCTTTCTTT. This encodes CASSLEGVHTEAFF.

This chain uses TRBV27 with TRBJ2-7; D unresolved. Trimming shortened V by 5 bases and J by 1 base, and 9 bases separated the two germline ends. CDR3 length: 13 amino acids. Germline values: CDR1 MNHEY, CDR2 SMNVEV (reference sequence). The CDR3 bases are TGTGCCAGCAGTGCGCTAGGATCCTACGAGCAGTACTTC. Translating it yields CASSALGSYEQYF.

The gene calls are TRBV6-1 and TRBJ2-3, with 8 bases fitting TRBD2. Germline trimming cut 5 bases from V and 2 bases from J; bases unmatched to any gene: 3. The germline V gene encodes CDR1 MNHNS and CDR2 SASEGT. The CDR3 extends over 14 amino acids. Here the CDR3 reads CASSTGLVTDTQYF. DNA of the CDR3: TGTGCCAGCAGTACGGGACTAGTCACAGATACGCAGTATTTT.

The CDR3 DNA reads TGTGCCAGCAGCTTAGGGGAACTGTATAGCAATCAGCCCCAGCATTTT. As protein: CASSLGELYSNQPQHF. The chain uses TRBV7-8 and TRBJ1-5; D ambiguous. The germline V and J ends were trimmed by 1 base and 0 bases, with 10 bases remaining between them. The CDR3 has 16 residues. Germline V CDR1 and CDR2: SGHVS, FQNEAQ.

The CDR3 DNA reads TGCGCCAGCAGTGAGGCTATAGGGAGCAATCAGCCCCAGCATTTT. This gives the protein CASSEAIGSNQPQHF. The J gene is TRBJ1-5, the V gene TRBV10-1; no definite D call. The CDR3 totals 15 residues. Germline V lookup: CDR1 WNHNN, CDR2 SYGVQD (reference sequence). V dropped 2 bases and J dropped 1 base, with 9 bases sitting between them.

This chain links TRBV28 with TRBJ2-2, with D unresolved. V was trimmed by 7 bases and J by 0 bases, leaving 12 bases between them. The CDR3 has 15 amino acids. CDR1 is MDHEN, CDR2 SYDVKM, per germline. The CDR3 nucleotides are TGTGCCAGCACCCCGGGCGAAACGAACACCGGGGAGCTGTTTTTT. Its translation is CASTPGETNTGELFF.

Only one count was recorded for this clonotype. V is TRBV28 and J is TRBJ2-7, with unresolved D. CDR1 MDHEN and CDR2 SYDVKM come from the germline V gene. Trimming removed 5 bases from V and 2 bases from J, with 16 bases in between. The CDR3 loop spans 15 amino acids. The CDR3 DNA reads as TGTGCCAGCAGTCCCCAACCCCACGGTGCCTACGAGCAGTACTTC. It specifies CASSPQPHGAYEQYF.

CDR3 sequence reads: CASSPKGQDYGYTF. The CDR3 DNA sequence: TGTGCCAGCAGCCCTAAGGGACAGGACTATGGCTACACCTTC. This sequence joins TRBV5-4 and TRBJ1-2, with 8 bases that match TRBD1. CDR3 length equals 14 residues. With 4 bases clipped from V and 3 bases from J, the junction kept 5 bases outside the gene matches. The germline V gene has CDR1 SGHNT and CDR2 YYREEE (reference sequence).

The genes are TRBV2 and TRBJ2-1; possibly TRBD2 for D (5 bases). The CDR3 is 15 amino acids. Trimming cost V 2 bases and J 3 bases, with 11 bases left between them. Germline V gene lookup returns CDR1 SNHLY and CDR2 FYNNEI. In DNA, the CDR3 is TGTGCCAGCAGTGAATCTAGACTACACTACAATGAGCAGTTCTTC. Translation: CASSESRLHYNEQFF.

This chain uses TRBV6-1 with TRBJ2-2, with 7 bases identical to TRBD2. J lost 4 bases, V lost 6 bases, and 5 bases had no gene match. The germline V gene encodes CDR1 MNHNS and CDR2 SASEGT. The CDR3 runs to 14 residues. The CDR3 here is CASSAGVSTGELFF. In nucleotides, the CDR3 is TGTGCCAGCAGCGCGGGGGTCAGCACCGGGGAGCTGTTTTTT.

Only a few counts were recorded for this clonotype. This chain connects TRBV20-1 to TRBJ2-1; TRBD2 agrees at 12 bases. With 6 bases clipped from V and 9 bases from J, the junction kept 9 bases outside the gene matches. This CDR3 spans 14 amino acids. Germline CDR1 and CDR2: DFQATT and SNEGSKA (reference sequence). The CDR3 is CSAPLAGGRTEQFF. The CDR3 nucleotides are TGCAGTGCCCCTCTAGCGGGAGGGCGTACTGAGCAGTTCTTC.

This sequence joins TRBV2 and TRBJ1-2, with D perhaps matching TRBD1 (6 bases). CDR3 length: 13 amino acids. V lost 6 bases, J lost 8 bases, and 16 bases lay in between. Germline V lookup: CDR1 SNHLY, CDR2 FYNNEI. This CDR3 is CASSLRGAGGYTF. In DNA, the CDR3 is TGTGCCAGCAGCCTCCGGGGGGCTGGCGGCTACACCTTC.

This clonotype was counted only a few times. The J gene is TRBJ1-1, the V gene TRBV7-2, with 7 bases that match TRBD1. J was trimmed by 4 bases and V by 6 bases; bases with no gene match: 14. In germline, CDR1 is SGHTA, CDR2 FQGNSA. The CDR3 length is 16 residues. The CDR3 sequence: CASSPYLQGLSTEAFF. The CDR3 DNA reads as TGTGCCAGCAGTCCTTACTTACAGGGGCTGAGCACTGAAGCTTTCTTT.

The rearrangement uses TRBV6-4 and TRBJ1-1; D is ambiguous. There are 13 residues in the CDR3. Trimming shortened V by 8 bases and J by 5 bases, and 15 bases separated the two germline ends. Germline lookup yields CDR1 MRHNA and CDR2 SNTAGT. CDR3 region: CASPMVCITEAFF. DNA of the CDR3: TGTGCCAGCCCGATGGTCTGCATAACTGAAGCTTTCTTT.

In its sample, this clonotype was seen a few times. The chain is built from TRBV19 and TRBJ1-1; D is unclear. V dropped 7 bases and J dropped 1 base, with 16 bases sitting between them. CDR3 size: 15 residues. Germline lookup yields CDR1 LNHDA and CDR2 SQIVND (reference sequence). The CDR3 loop is CASTHPGLGNTEAFF. The CDR3 DNA sequence: TGTGCCAGTACTCACCCGGGTCTTGGGAACACTGAAGCTTTCTTT.

The chain employs TRBV6-1 and TRBJ1-2; D is unresolved. Trimming stripped 4 bases from V and 2 bases from J, with 8 bases between. This CDR3 is built from 13 residues. The V gene's germline CDR1 is MNHNS and CDR2 SASEGT. The CDR3 loop reads CASSAAGNYGYTF. DNA for the CDR3: TGTGCCAGCAGTGCCGCGGGGAACTATGGCTACACCTTC.

A few counts support this clonotype. The chain recombines TRBV7-2 with TRBJ2-5; a possible D gene is TRBD2 (6 bases). V gave up 1 base and J gave up 7 bases, with 13 bases separating them. The CDR3 totals 14 residues. Germline V gives CDR1 SGHTA, CDR2 FQGNSA. This CDR3 reads CASSLGRVGSTQYF. CDR3 DNA: TGTGCCAGCAGCTTAGGGAGGGTAGGGTCGACCCAGTACTTC.